This TCR beta chain was captured by sequencing in a study of long-term antiretroviral therapy in people with HIV. Investigators performed immunoSEQ version v3.0 at survey level. TCRdb's table, derived via immunoSEQ multiplex PCR, lists solely in-frame clones and lacks some. Here the sample spans around 30,000 clones, roughly 88% being singletons. With 1 base removed from V and 7 bases from J, the gap between germline ends came to 10 bases. The CDR3 is 13 amino acids. The germline V gene encodes CDR1 KGHSY and CDR2 FQNENV. The chain combines TRBV16 with TRBJ1-1; D possibly corresponds to TRBD1 (5 bases). Here the sequenced sample was unsorted PBMCs, taken 0.5 years after starting antiretroviral therapy. The TCR originated in a woman between 18 and 30 years old with HIV. The CDR3 bases are TGTGCCAGCAGCCAATTTGGGGGTTTTGAAGCTTTCTTT. The encoded protein is CASSQFGGFEAFF.